A selection of T cell receptor beta chains follows, all from one sample in a study of CD8+CD57+ T cells in acquired aplastic anemia. TCRdb recomputed calls from the reads with MiXCR, one row per CDR3 protein. This sample has some 130,000 distinct CDR3 sequences; more than 35% occur once, and the top ten carry 6.5% to 10%. The sample comprised sorted CD4+, CD8+, or CD8+CD57+ T cells (not recorded which) from PBMCs. These receptors all come from a human donor in good health, serving as a control. The CDR3 runs from the conserved cysteine through the conserved F or W. D genes are given only for firm matches. Size is stated for part of the rows, as once, few or many counts, or as a class when the clone is expanded.

d_gene	v_gene	j_gene	abundance	CDR3nt	CDR3aa
TRBD1	TRBV10-3	TRBJ1-1	-	TGTGCCATCAGGAGGGACAGGGAAAACACTGAAGCTTTCTTT	CAIRRDRENTEAFF
-	TRBV6-1	TRBJ1-4	many	TGTGCCAGCAGGAGGCAGGGTAGTGAAAAACTGTTTTTT	CASRRQGSEKLFF
-	TRBV20-1	TRBJ2-1	many	TGCAGTGCACTGTCCCCGGTGAACTCAGCCTATGAGCAGTTCTTC	CSALSPVNSAYEQFF
-	TRBV28	TRBJ2-7	many	TGTGCCAGCAGTGGATCATGGGGCGAGCAGTACTTC	CASSGSWGEQYF
-	TRBV27	TRBJ1-2	-	TGTGCCAGCAGTTTATCGGGCAGGGATTATGGCTACACCTTC	CASSLSGRDYGYTF
-	TRBV24-1	TRBJ1-2	-	TGTGCCAGCCAACCCGACAGGCAGTATGGCTACACCTTC	CASQPDRQYGYTF
-	TRBV7-2	TRBJ2-3	-	TGTGCCGGCAGCTTGGAGGGGGCAACAGATACGCAGTATTTT	CAGSLEGATDTQYF
TRBD2	TRBV5-1	TRBJ2-1	many	TGCGCCAGCAGCCCCGGGGGGACTAGCGGGAGTCGGAGCAATGAGCAGTTCTTC	CASSPGGTSGSRSNEQFF
-	TRBV12-3/TRBV12-4	TRBJ2-2	many	TGTGCCAGCACCACCCCCAGGGAAGGATCCACCGGGGAGCTGTTTTTT	CASTTPREGSTGELFF
TRBD2	TRBV3-1	TRBJ2-3	many	TGTGCCAGCAGTCTTCGCGGGAGAGGTAGCACAGATACGCAGTATTTT	CASSLRGRGSTDTQYF
-	TRBV7-9	TRBJ1-2	many	TGTGCCAGCAGCTCCGGACAGACGGGTGACACCTTC	CASSSGQTGDTF
-	TRBV24-1	TRBJ2-5	-	TGTGCCACCGGGGGAGTGGGGCAAGAGACCCAGTACTTC	CATGGVGQETQYF
TRBD2	TRBV28	TRBJ2-2	-	TGTGCCAGCAACGGTGATGCGGGGGGTGACACCGGGGAGCTGTTTTTT	CASNGDAGGDTGELFF
-	TRBV29-1	TRBJ2-7	few	TGCAGCGTTGATGACAGCTCCTACGAGCAGTACTTC	CSVDDSSYEQYF
-	TRBV3-1	TRBJ2-3	many	TGTGCCAGCAGGCAGGGAGTCAGAGGAGATACGCAGTATTTT	CASRQGVRGDTQYF
TRBD1	TRBV20-1	TRBJ1-2	many	TGCAGTACTAGGACAGGGAATGGCTACACCTTC	CSTRTGNGYTF
-	TRBV6-5	TRBJ1-2	-	TGTGCCAGCAGTTTCTCACAGGGTAATGGCTACACCTTC	CASSFSQGNGYTF
TRBD1	TRBV5-1	TRBJ1-2	many	TGCGCCAGCAGCCCCGGGACAGGGCTGAACTATGGCTACACCTTC	CASSPGTGLNYGYTF
TRBD2	TRBV6-1	TRBJ2-7	once	TGTGCCAGCAGTGAAGCCCTAGCGGGAGGTAGCTCCTACGAGCAGTACTTC	CASSEALAGGSSYEQYF
-	TRBV6-1	TRBJ1-2	-	TGTGCCAGCAGGAACAGGGAAGTGGACTATGGCTACACCTTC	CASRNREVDYGYTF
-	TRBV25-1	TRBJ2-3	-	TGTGCCAGCAGCACCTGGGGGAACACAGATACGCAGTATTTT	CASSTWGNTDTQYF
TRBD1	TRBV20-1	TRBJ1-5	-	TGCAGTGCTCGGGACAGTAATCAGCCCCAGCATTTT	CSARDSNQPQHF
-	TRBV12-3/TRBV12-4	TRBJ2-2	-	TGTGCCAGCAGTTTAACTGTAGTCGATAACACCGGGGAGCTGTTTTTT	CASSLTVVDNTGELFF
-	TRBV20-1	TRBJ1-1	many	TGCAGTGCCGGGCGGGCAGGGGTGTTTCAGAACACTGAAGCTTTCTTT	CSAGRAGVFQNTEAFF
TRBD1	TRBV7-2	TRBJ1-3	-	TGTGCCAGCAGCTCGACAGGGTCTGGAAACACCATATATTTT	CASSSTGSGNTIYF
TRBD2	TRBV20-1	TRBJ2-5	many	TGCAGTGCCACCCGGGAGGGAAAGACCCAGTACTTC	CSATREGKTQYF
TRBD2	TRBV5-8	TRBJ2-5	many	TGTGCCAGCAGCTTAGCCGCCGGAGCGGGAGAGGAGACCCAGTACTTC	CASSLAAGAGEETQYF